The 16 T cell receptor beta chains given below trace back to one sample, sequenced in a study of T cell changes during pregnancy in multiple sclerosis. This table comes from immunoSEQ multiplex PCR, and its TCRdb copy is limited to in-frame clones, with some not included. The sample has approximately 42,000 clones; 84% are singletons. Sample: CD4+ T cells from peripheral blood mononuclear cells, taken before pregnancy. These TCRs come from a female donor with multiple sclerosis, enrolled in a pregnancy study.

This clone has just one count. The chain joins TRBV30 to TRBJ2-1; 9 bases line up with TRBD2. CDR3 length: 13 residues. Looked up from germline, CDR1 is GTSNPN and CDR2 is SVGIG (reference sequence). V gave up 5 bases and J gave up 8 bases; unmatched junction bases: 7. The CDR3 coding sequence is TGTGCCTGGGAGCGGGAGGCCGTCGATGAGCAGTTCTTC. This translates into CAWEREAVDEQFF.

The gene calls are TRBV10-3 and TRBJ1-2, with D possibly TRBD1 on 6 matching bases. Germline values: CDR1 ENHRY, CDR2 SYGVKD. The V end lost 0 bases, the J end lost 8 bases, and 13 bases lay between the germline ends. The CDR3 consists of 14 residues. CDR3 sequence reads: CAISESQGLWGYTF. Written as DNA, the CDR3 is TGTGCCATCAGTGAGTCACAGGGTCTCTGGGGCTACACCTTC.

This chain uses TRBV5-1 with TRBJ2-3; unclear D gene. Trimming took 4 bases from V and 2 from J, leaving 11 bases between them. The CDR3 is 14 residues long. The germline gives CDR1 SGHRS, CDR2 YFSETQ. The DNA of the CDR3 is TGCGCCAGCAGCCTTAGGCTAGACACAGATACGCAGTATTTT. Encoded protein: CASSLRLDTDTQYF.

For the CDR3, the DNA is TGTGCCAGCAGCTCGGGCAGGGGTGAGCAGTTCTTC. As protein: CASSSGRGEQFF. V gene TRBV11-3 combines with J gene TRBJ2-1; TRBD1 might be the D (6 bases). The CDR3 consists of 12 residues. V lost 4 bases, J lost 9 bases, and 10 bases lay in between. CDR1 is SGHNT, CDR2 YENEEA, per germline.

The sample holds one count of this clone. This chain joins TRBV11-2 and TRBJ2-5, with 8 positions matching TRBD1. CDR1 and CDR2 from the germline V gene are SGHAT and FQNNGV. V dropped 5 bases and J dropped 3; count of bases not matched to a gene: 2. The CDR3 totals 13 residues. The CDR3 reads CASSQGAEETQYF. As DNA, the CDR3 is TGTGCCAGCAGCCAGGGGGCGGAAGAGACCCAGTACTTC. The variable domain in full, with the rest retrieved from reference TRBV11-2 and TRBJ2-5, is EAGVAQSPRYKIIEKRQSVAFWCNPISGHATLYWYQQILGQGPKLLIQFQNNGVVDDSQLPKDRFSAERLKGVDSTLKIQPAKLEDSAVYLCASSQGAEETQYFGPGTRLLVL.

The V gene is TRBV28, the J gene TRBJ1-6; the match to TRBD1 covers 8 bases. Germline V gene data show CDR1 as MDHEN and CDR2 as SYDVKM. The CDR3 totals 17 residues. V lost 6 bases and J lost 6; bases outside the gene matches: 13. The DNA for the CDR3 is TGTGCCAGCAGAAGGACAGGGTCCCGATTTATTAATTCACCCCTCCACTTT. It specifies CASRRTGSRFINSPLHF.

This chain joins TRBV13 and TRBJ1-5, with 9 bases identical to TRBD1. V was clipped by 3 bases and J by 2 bases; unmatched bases: 29. The CDR3 loop spans 24 amino acids. The germline V gene has CDR1 PRHDT and CDR2 FYEKMQ (reference sequence). The CDR3, as DNA: TGTGCCAGCAGCTTGGGGCCGTTTGGGGCTGTTATACAGGGGGCAGGGGTAGGCAATCAGCCCCAGCATTTT. Its protein product is CASSLGPFGAVIQGAGVGNQPQHF.

V gene TRBV2 combines with J gene TRBJ2-1; 10 positions agree with TRBD1. Germline V lookup: CDR1 SNHLY, CDR2 FYNNEI. The J segment lost 10 bases and the V segment lost 7 bases, leaving 10 bases of the junction unmatched. The CDR3 is 14 residues long. CDR3 DNA: TGTGCCAGCACCCGGGGGACAGGGGACGGCGAGCAGTTCTTC. Protein sequence: CASTRGTGDGEQFF.

V and J are TRBV1 and TRBJ2-1; the table's D gene call, TRBD2, was not cross checked with the DNA. TRBV1 is given as a pseudogene. This CDR3 has 17 residues. The CDR3 DNA reads TGCACCAGCAGCCACCCCGGACTAGCGGGAGATAGGGGTGAGCAGTTCTTC. It encodes CTSSHPGLAGDRGEQFF.

The rearrangement joins TRBV5-4 to TRBJ2-5; 7 bases fit TRBD2. The CDR3 sequence is 15 residues long. The V segment lost 0 bases and the J segment 0 bases; nucleotides outside the gene matches: 2. Per germline, CDR1 SGHNT and CDR2 YYREEE (reference sequence). The CDR3 nucleotides are TGTGCCAGCAGCTTGGAAGCGGGGTACCAAGAGACCCAGTACTTC. Translated: CASSLEAGYQETQYF. The whole variable domain, remainder taken from reference TRBV5-4 and TRBJ2-5, is ETGVTQSPTHLIKTRGQQVTLRCSSQSGHNTVSWYQQALGQGPQFIFQYYREEENGRGNFPPRFSGLQFPNYSSELNVNALELDDSALYLCASSLEAGYQETQYFGPGTRLLVL.

This clone was recorded only once. This chain's CDR3 is CAWSLWRQFQETQYF. The CDR3 nucleotides read TGTGCCTGGAGTTTATGGCGGCAGTTCCAAGAGACCCAGTACTTC. J is TRBJ2-5 and V is TRBV30; D call uncertain. This CDR3 comprises 15 residues. V lost 2 bases, J lost 1 base, and 14 bases lay in between. Germline V gene data show CDR1 as GTSNPN and CDR2 as SVGIG (reference sequence).

The chain employs TRBV5-1 and TRBJ2-5; the match to TRBD2 covers 13 bases. The germline V gene has CDR1 SGHRS and CDR2 YFSETQ. The CDR3 sequence is 18 residues long. Trimming at V came to 2 bases and at J to 3 bases, leaving 10 bases not matched to a gene. CDR3 amino acids: CASSLPETSGGGKETQYF. The CDR3 bases are TGCGCCAGCAGCTTACCTGAAACTAGCGGGGGGGGCAAAGAGACCCAGTACTTC.

The chain recombines TRBV7-8 with TRBJ2-3; D call uncertain. This CDR3 is 13 amino acids long. Germline CDR1 and CDR2: SGHVS and FQNEAQ. The germline V and J ends were trimmed by 1 base and 3 bases, with 5 bases remaining between them. In nucleotides, the CDR3 is TGTGCCAGCAGCTTAGACGGGACAGATACGCAGTATTTT. Its protein is CASSLDGTDTQYF.

The V gene is TRBV5-1, the J gene TRBJ2-2, with D perhaps matching TRBD2 (6 bases). This CDR3 has 16 residues. The V gene's germline CDR1 is SGHRS and CDR2 YFSETQ. V dropped 1 base and J dropped 5 bases, with 15 bases sitting between them. The CDR3 spells CASSLIPGVKTGELFF. The CDR3 coding sequence is TGCGCCAGCAGCTTGATCCCGGGGGTAAAGACCGGGGAGCTGTTTTTT.

This chain connects TRBV5-1 to TRBJ2-7; 11 bases are a match to TRBD2. V shed 1 base and J 2 bases; nucleotides not matched to a gene: 5. The germline CDR1 and CDR2 sequences are SGHRS and YFSETQ. The CDR3 is 16 amino acids. DNA of the CDR3: TGCGCCAGCAGCTTGACCCTAGCGGGAGGCGCCTACGAGCAGTACTTC. Its translation: CASSLTLAGGAYEQYF.

V and J are TRBV2 and TRBJ1-1; TRBD1 is a possible D gene (6 bases). The length of the CDR3 is 16 residues. V was pared by 4 bases and J by 1 base, with 16 bases between. The V gene's germline CDR1 is SNHLY and CDR2 FYNNEI. The CDR3 DNA is TGTGCCAGCAGTGGGGCAGGGGCGAGTAGGAACACTGAAGCTTTCTTT. Protein: CASSGAGASRNTEAFF.